What follows describes a single T cell receptor (beta chain). TCRdb keeps only in-frame clones here, not all; method: immunoSEQ multiplex PCR. The data show 950,000 to 1,100,000 clones, approximately 68% seen once. This sample is drawn from a study of shared clonotypes between healthy human individuals. Trimming cost V 7 bases and J 0 bases, with 19 bases left between them. The CDR3 loop spans 17 amino acids. The germline V gene has CDR1 MDHEN and CDR2 SYDVKM. The sequencing sample was made of memory CD4+ T cells sorted from blood. Specified subset: CD45RA-negative fraction. The source is a man aged 18 to 35 in good health. J is TRBJ1-3 and V is TRBV28; tentative D call: TRBD1 (5 bases). CDR3 coding DNA: TGTGCCAGCATTGGGCCGGGGGGGGATAGCTCTGGAAACACCATATATTTT. It specifies CASIGPGGDSSGNTIYF.